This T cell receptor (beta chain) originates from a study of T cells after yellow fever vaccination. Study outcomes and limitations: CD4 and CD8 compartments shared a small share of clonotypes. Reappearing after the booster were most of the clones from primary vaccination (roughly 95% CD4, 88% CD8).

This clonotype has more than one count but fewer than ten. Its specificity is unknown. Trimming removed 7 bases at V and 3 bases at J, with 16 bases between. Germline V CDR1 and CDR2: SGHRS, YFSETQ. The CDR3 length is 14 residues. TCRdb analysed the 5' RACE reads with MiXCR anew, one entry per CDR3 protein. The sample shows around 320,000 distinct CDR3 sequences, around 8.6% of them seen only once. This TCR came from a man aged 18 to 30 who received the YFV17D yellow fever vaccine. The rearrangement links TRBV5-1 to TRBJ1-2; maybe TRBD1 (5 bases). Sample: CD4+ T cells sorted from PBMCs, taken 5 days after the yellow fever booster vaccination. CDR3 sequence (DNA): TGCGCCAGCCGCCGCGACAGTGTCTACTATGGCTACACCTTC. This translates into CASRRDSVYYGYTF.